This entry is about one T cell receptor (beta chain). The antigen is unknown. This CDR3 spans 14 amino acids. The germline gives CDR1 SGHNT, CDR2 YENEEA. V lost 5 bases, J lost 0 bases, and 8 bases lay in between. This specimen belongs to a study of early stage breast cancer tumors. Background on the study: ER+/PR+/HER2- status applied to twelve of 16 invasive breast tumors.

The table came from immunoSEQ multiplex PCR; TCRdb's copy has only in-frame clones and leaves some out. This table holds some 5,000 clones, about 61% found once. Findings and caveats of the study: Unsorted bulk genomic DNA sequencing lacked pairing and functional marker data. Comparing each tissue with blood distinguished tumor from normal in 14 of 16 patients.

This chain uses TRBV11-3 with TRBJ2-1; D perhaps matches TRBD1 (5 bases). This sequence originates from a person aged 50-59 years with breast cancer. The specimen was breast tumor tissue. CDR3 region: CASSPRGSYNEQFF. CDR3 DNA sequence: TGTGCCAGCAGCCCAAGGGGCTCCTACAATGAGCAGTTCTTC.